This TCR beta chain is drawn from a study of blood T cell repertoires in COVID-19. Looking at the study overall: The samples span acute and convalescent COVID-19 from the United States, Italy and Spain. PBMCs, B-cell-depleted T cells, or T cells provided the cDNA or gDNA that made up the material.

The germline CDR1 and CDR2 sequences are SGHAT and FQNNGV. CDR3 size: 15 residues. V was pared by 3 bases and J by 5 bases, with 7 bases of the junction left unmatched. Authors' data handling: Reference gene primer amplification in the assay estimated nucleated cell counts. Only in-frame clones appear in the TCRdb table, and some are missing; sequencing was by immunoSEQ multiplex PCR. V and J calls and clone size come straight from that table; D and trimming were deduced from the DNA. The sample holds 150,000 to 200,000 clones, 80% to 90% seen once. The sample consisted of peripheral blood. The receptor comes from a man aged 18 to 29 who had recovered from COVID-19. The chain combines TRBV11-2 with TRBJ1-2; 9 positions agree with TRBD1. The DNA for the CDR3 is TGTGCCAGCAGCTTGTCTCGGGACAGGGTGTATGGCTACACCTTC. Translation: CASSLSRDRVYGYTF.